This TCR beta chain was identified during a study of beta chain features in type 1 diabetes. Study details: The number of sorted cells examined across all samples was around 98 million.

A note on this clone: Its antigen remains unidentified.

The V gene lost 0 bases and the J gene lost 2 bases, with 15 bases spanning the gap. Germline V CDR1 and CDR2: WNHNN, SYGVQD (reference sequence). The CDR3 consists of 17 residues. Investigators reverse transcribed all isolated RNA, so they sequenced expressed TCRB transcripts. Produced via immunoSEQ multiplex PCR; TCRdb's table is partial and in-frame only. The sample lists approximately 170,000 clones; approximately 62% were seen once. The study, taken as a whole, reports: In all four CD4+ subsets, TCRB CDR3 length was significantly, moderately reduced in type 1 diabetes. Sequencing of cDNA might inflate the share of cells that strongly express TCR. Type 1 diabetes patients had VDJ junctions that carried fewer insertions and more deletions.

The chain links TRBV10-1 to TRBJ2-3; a possible D gene is TRBD2 (6 bases). This receptor was identified in a man younger than 40 with type 1 diabetes. What was sequenced was naive CD4+ T cells from blood. The CDR3 sequence: CASSESRLGGFTDTQYF. The CDR3 bases are TGCGCCAGCAGTGAGTCGCGACTAGGCGGCTTCACAGATACGCAGTATTTT.